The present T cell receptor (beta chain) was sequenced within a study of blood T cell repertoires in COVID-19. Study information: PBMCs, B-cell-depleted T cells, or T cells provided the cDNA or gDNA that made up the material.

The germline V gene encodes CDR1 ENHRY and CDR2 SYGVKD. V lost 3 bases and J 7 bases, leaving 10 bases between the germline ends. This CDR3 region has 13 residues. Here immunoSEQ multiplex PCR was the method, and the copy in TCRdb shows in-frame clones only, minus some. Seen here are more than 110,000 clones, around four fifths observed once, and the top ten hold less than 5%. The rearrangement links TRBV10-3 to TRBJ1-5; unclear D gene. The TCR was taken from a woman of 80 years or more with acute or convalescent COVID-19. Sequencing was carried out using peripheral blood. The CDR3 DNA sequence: TGTGCCATCAGTGAATATGAGGGCCAGCCCCAGCATTTT. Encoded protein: CAISEYEGQPQHF.